The clone carrying this TCR beta chain was observed a few times. Unique molecular identifiers were used to barcode this TCRbeta library. TCRdb re-derived calls from the PCR reads in MiXCR, one entry per CDR3 protein. The sample consists of about 98,000 distinct CDR3 sequences, roughly a quarter of them appearing once. This sample is part of a study of T-cell reconstitution after alpha-beta-depleted transplantation in children. Trimming at V came to 3 bases and at J to 6 bases, leaving 6 bases not matched to a gene. Germline V lookup: CDR1 MDHEN, CDR2 SYDVKM. This CDR3 comprises 15 residues. This sequence originates from a boy aged 2 to 10 with acute lymphoblastic leukemia, due to receive a stem cell transplant. The material sequenced was PBMCs, taken before TCRalphabeta/CD19-depleted stem cell transplant. The chain employs TRBV28 and TRBJ2-2, with TRBD1 matching over 8 bases. The CDR3 sequence: CASSFLQGAAGELFF. The CDR3 region has the DNA TGTGCCAGCAGTTTTTTGCAGGGGGCGGCCGGGGAGCTGTTTTTT.